The sequence of this T cell receptor beta chain was determined in a study of vaccination and CD4 T cells after COVID-19 (dated by TCRdb to the early 2020s). About the study as a whole: Convalescent patients had a positive SARS-CoV-2 result on nasal swab PCR, and of these patients, nine had mild disease and one had severe disease. The convalescent cohort comprised six males and four females, including two Hispanic individuals, seven Caucasians, two Asians and one multiracial person. Post-COVID blood samples were collected from convalescent patients a median of around 100 days after diagnosis, with a range of about 30 to 161 days. In control cultures, a CEFX viral epitope pool was used as positive control, an HIV-1 Nef peptide pool was used as negative control, or no peptide was added. Culture stimuli were overlapping spike peptide pools from SARS-CoV-2 and from the common cold coronaviruses HCoV-NL63, HCoV-OC43 and HCoV-229E. Participants received two doses of either the Pfizer-BioNTech BNT162b2 vaccine (n=8) or the Moderna mRNA-1273 vaccine (n=2). The time from the second vaccine dose to post-vaccine blood sampling had a median of roughly 79 days and ranged from roughly 12 to 250 days. The spike-specific CD4+ TCR repertoire was compared before and after mRNA vaccination in 10 to 11 COVID-19 convalescent patients and a few infection-naive healthy vaccine recipients. General study outcomes and caveats: The number of convalescent patients in the study was relatively small, and the study did not examine early timepoints following natural infection. Nearly all vaccine-specific clones in convalescent patients (304 of 307) were mono-reactive for SARS-CoV-2 spike rather than cross-reactive with common cold coronaviruses. Although the median number of SARS-CoV-2-reactive clonotypes went up from 20 to 25 after infection to around 40 after vaccination, the increase was not significant. Among convalescent patients, a median about 86% of the SARS-CoV-2-reactive clones seen after vaccination appeared only after vaccination, which suggests priming specific to the vaccine.

To prepare the library, PCR was applied. At the Johns Hopkins FTIC core, DNA from the cultured CD4+ T cells underwent TCR sequencing with the Oncomine TCR Beta short-read assay. Genomic DNA was extracted from the cultured CD4+ T cells with the QIAamp micro DNA kit. Oncomine TCR Beta libraries from cultured CD4+ T cells were pooled with unique dual indexes and sequenced on an Illumina iSeq 100. The paper's data handling went like this. Non-productive sequences were removed, and CDR3s that did not start with C, did not end with F or W, or were shorter than 7 amino acids were discarded. Antigen-specific clonotypes were identified using the MANAFEST web application through comparison of peptide-stimulated wells with reference and other culture wells. Positive clones required FDR below 0.05, an odds ratio above 5, and productive frequency above 0.1% in at least two of three replicate wells. Cross-reactive clonotypes were defined as significantly expanded in both SARS-CoV-2 spike wells and at least one common cold coronavirus spike condition. Similarity between CDR3 sequences was evaluated in R version 3.6.1 using Levenshtein distances (stringdist) and unrooted phylogenetic trees (ape). TCRdb took the public reads, trimmed them with fastp at Q25, ran MiXCR for clone calling and kept in-frame beta chains. Each record represents a unique CDR3 protein, reported with the most common genes and DNA among its rows. What appears here as the V and J calls and clone size reflects TCRdb's work, not the paper's. The sample includes about 15,000 distinct CDR3 sequences, with 40% to 55% observed a single time. The ten largest clones take up around 16% of the sample.

The V and J ends are trimmed by 2 bases and 3 bases, leaving 1 base between them. From the germline V gene (reference sequence), CDR1 is DFQATT and CDR2 is SNEGSKA. Including cysteine and phenylalanine, the CDR3 has 10 amino acids. The only DNA kept is the CDR3, 30 bases in frame from the first base. Read against the paper, the sample's treatment or condition label means: roughly 11-day PBMC culture with coronavirus spike peptide pools or control peptides (ViraFEST assay). The ViraFEST assay was used in the study, in which antigen-specific T cells were expanded with peptide pools and expanded clonotypes were subsequently identified by TCR sequencing. The convalescent patients' positive SARS-CoV-2 PCR tests were from March to December 2020, which was before the Alpha, Beta and Delta variants emerged in the United States. PBMCs were cultured at about 2 million per well in IMDM supplemented with roughly 5% human AB serum and about 9.6 IU/ml IL-2, with approximately 9.2 ug/ml peptide pools added. On days 3 and 7, half of the culture medium was replaced with fresh IL-2-containing medium. Once the cells had been in culture for over 9 days, the EasySep CD4+ T cell isolation kit was used to isolate CD4+ T cells by negative selection. Ficoll-Paque Plus gradient centrifugation was used to isolate PBMCs from whole blood, and the isolated PBMCs were then either used fresh or cryopreserved at -140C. Culture conditions were generally each tested in triplicate wells.

Worth noting for this clonotype: Its binding antigen is unknown. Per-base qualities were not stored, and no clone one base away is much larger.

The V and J genes are TRBV20-1 and TRBJ2-5; confidence is insufficient to name the D gene. This TCR was sampled from a human donor who had recovered from COVID-19. The sample here was CD4+ T cells from blood, cultured in vitro, taken before SARS-CoV-2 vaccination. The CDR3 in this case is CSARKETQYF. In nucleotide form, the sequence is TGCAGTGCTAGAAAAGAGACCCAGTACTTC.